Listed below are T cell receptor beta chains from one sample, sequenced in a study of STAT5B mutations in CD4+ large granular lymphocyte leukemia. Using immunoSEQ multiplex PCR, the repertoire was profiled, and TCRdb retains in-frame clones only, with some absent. The sample consists of about 30,000 clones, more than 60% of them appearing once. What was sequenced was CD4+ T cells from blood buffy coats. Source of these receptors: a human donor in good health. The CDR3 runs from the conserved cysteine through the conserved F or W. The order of the fields is D gene, V gene, CDR3 length, J gene, clone size, CDR3 DNA, CDR3 protein. A D gene is named only where the DNA matches it firmly. Part of the rows lack a size; the others show once, few, many or a class for expanded clones.

>TRBD1|TRBV6-4|14|TRBJ1-1|-
TGTGCCAGCAGGGATTGGGACAGGGGGACTGAAGCTTTCTTT
CASRDWDRGTEAFF
>-|TRBV19|15|TRBJ1-2|-
TGTGCCAGTAGTATACCGACTGGGGGAAACTATGGCTACACCTTC
CASSIPTGGNYGYTF
>-|TRBV30|13|TRBJ1-5|-
TGTGCCTGGAGTGGCGGGGACAATCAGCCCCAGCATTTT
CAWSGGDNQPQHF
>TRBD2|TRBV7-2|17|TRBJ2-3|-
TGTGCCAGCAGCTTTGGGCTAGCGGTGTCGGGGACAGATACGCAGTATTTT
CASSFGLAVSGTDTQYF
>TRBD1|TRBV19|13|TRBJ1-5|few
TGTGCCAGTGGGGACAGGGCGCGTCAGCCCCAGCATTTT
CASGDRARQPQHF
>-|TRBV5-4|13|TRBJ1-5|-
TGTGCCAGCAGCTTGGACGGGAATCAGCCCCAGCATTTT
CASSLDGNQPQHF
>-|TRBV19|12|TRBJ1-6|-
TGTGCCAGTAGTATAGTCGGTTCACCCCTCCACTTT
CASSIVGSPLHF
>-|TRBV7-2|14|TRBJ2-3|-
TGTGCCAGCAGCTCCAGGCCCAGCACAGATACGCAGTATTTT
CASSSRPSTDTQYF
>-|TRBV28|11|TRBJ2-5|once
TGTGCCAGCAAACTAAGGGACACCCAGTACTTC
CASKLRDTQYF
>-|TRBV5-1|16|TRBJ1-2|-
TGCGCCAGCAGCCCTGGCGGGGGGTTGGCGAACTATGGCTACACCTTC
CASSPGGGLANYGYTF
>-|TRBV6-1|13|TRBJ2-3|-
TGTGCCACCGGGGACGGGATGGGGGATACGCAGTATTTT
CATGDGMGDTQYF
>-|TRBV7-9|15|TRBJ1-1|few
TGTGCCAGCAGCTTAGCGGGACATATGAACACTGAAGCTTTCTTT
CASSLAGHMNTEAFF
>-|TRBV30|16|TRBJ1-4|-
TGTGCCTGGAGTGTACTAGCGCCAGGGCCTAATGAAAAACTGTTTTTT
CAWSVLAPGPNEKLFF
>TRBD1|TRBV6-5|15|TRBJ2-3|-
TGTGCCAGCAGACGAGGACAGGGGAGCACAGATACGCAGTATTTT
CASRRGQGSTDTQYF
>-|TRBV7-6|16|TRBJ2-2|once
TGTGCCAGCAGCTTAGTTCAGGACAGACCCACCGGGGAGCTGTTTTTT
CASSLVQDRPTGELFF
>TRBD1|TRBV30|14|TRBJ2-7|-
TGTGCCTGGAGTGTCGGGACAGGGGGCTACGAGCAGTACTTC
CAWSVGTGGYEQYF
>-|TRBV7-8|16|TRBJ2-5|-
TGTGCCAGCAGCTTCCCTGGGGGAGCTTACCAAGAGACCCAGTACTTC
CASSFPGGAYQETQYF
>TRBD1|TRBV29-1|13|TRBJ2-5|medium-sized
TGCAGCGTTCGGGCAGGGGGAAAGGAGACCCAGTACTTC
CSVRAGGKETQYF
>-|TRBV6-6|15|TRBJ2-5|-
TGTGCCAGCAGTCACAATTGGGCGCCGGGGGAGACCCAGTACTTC
CASSHNWAPGETQYF
>-|TRBV2|11|TRBJ1-1|-
TGTGCCAGCAACGAACAGAGTGAAGCTTTCTTT
CASNEQSEAFF
>TRBD2|TRBV2|14|TRBJ2-3|-
TGTGCCAGCAGTGCGGGCGGGAGCCCAGATACGCAGTATTTT
CASSAGGSPDTQYF
>-|TRBV29-1|12|TRBJ1-4|-
TGCAGCGGGGGGTTCACTGAAGAAAAACTGTTTTTT
CSGGFTEEKLFF
>-|TRBV25-1|13|TRBJ2-5|-
TGTGCCAGCAGTGTTTGGGGAGAAGAGACCCAGTACTTC
CASSVWGEETQYF
>-|TRBV7-2|13|TRBJ1-2|-
TGTGCCAGCAGCTTATCCACAAACTATGGCTACACCTTC
CASSLSTNYGYTF
>-|TRBV5-1|16|TRBJ2-1|-
TGCGCCAGCAGCTCCCCACCCTCTAGGGGTACGAATGAGCAGTTCTTC
CASSSPPSRGTNEQFF
>TRBD2|TRBV5-1|14|TRBJ2-7|-
TGCGCCAGCAGCCAGGACCTAGGGAGGGGCGAGCAGTACTTC
CASSQDLGRGEQYF
>-|TRBV27|18|TRBJ1-2|-
TGTGCCAGCAGCATGAAACGATTAACACAGGCCACTAACTATGGCTACACCTTC
CASSMKRLTQATNYGYTF
>-|TRBV28|16|TRBJ2-6|-
TGTGCCAGCACCCAGCCGAGGGGATCTGGGGCCAACGTCCTGACTTTC
CASTQPRGSGANVLTF
>-|TRBV23-1|13|TRBJ2-7|-
TGCGCCAGCAGTCACCAGAGTCACTACGAGCAGTACTTC
CASSHQSHYEQYF
>-|TRBV29-1|13|TRBJ2-7|-
TGCAGCGTTGAAGTGTCAGGGTTCGGCGAGCAGTACTTC
CSVEVSGFGEQYF
>-|TRBV6-5|15|TRBJ2-1|-
TGTGCCAGCAGTTACGGGGACGTCCGCTACAATGAGCAGTTCTTC
CASSYGDVRYNEQFF
>-|TRBV27|14|TRBJ2-7|-
TGTGCCAGCAGTCTCCGAGGGGTGCAGTACGAGCAGTACTTC
CASSLRGVQYEQYF
>-|TRBV2|14|TRBJ2-3|-
TGTGCCAGCAGGAAGGACAGAAGCACAGATACGCAGTATTTT
CASRKDRSTDTQYF
>-|TRBV20-1|11|TRBJ1-2|-
TGCAGTGCCACCCGGGTGGTAGGCTACACCTTC
CSATRVVGYTF
>-|TRBV28|14|TRBJ2-7|-
TGTGCCAGCAGTTTGGGCGGCCTCTCCTACGAGCAGTACTTC
CASSLGGLSYEQYF
>TRBD1|TRBV30|14|TRBJ1-4|-
TGTGCCTGGACTTCGACAGGGCGAACGGAAAAACTGTTTTTT
CAWTSTGRTEKLFF
>TRBD1|TRBV2|13|TRBJ2-5|once
TGTGCCAGCATCGGGACAGCTCAAGAGACCCAGTACTTC
CASIGTAQETQYF
>TRBD1|TRBV7-9|14|TRBJ2-7|once
TGTGCCAGCAGCAGAGGGACAGGAATTTACGAGCAGTACTTC
CASSRGTGIYEQYF
>TRBD2|TRBV4-2|17|TRBJ2-1|-
TGTGCCAGCAGCCAAGCCTTGGCTCTAGCGGGGCTCAATGAGCAGTTCTTC
CASSQALALAGLNEQFF
>TRBD1|TRBV29-1|12|TRBJ1-2|-
TGCAGCGTAGATCAGGGGGGCTATGGCTACACCTTC
CSVDQGGYGYTF
>TRBD1|TRBV5-1|14|TRBJ2-2|-
TGCGCCAGCGCGACAGGGATTAACACCGGGGAGCTGTTTTTT
CASATGINTGELFF
>-|TRBV5-1|15|TRBJ1-4|-
TGCGCCAGCAGTTGGTGGGAGCCAACTAATGAAAAACTGTTTTTT
CASSWWEPTNEKLFF
>TRBD1|TRBV7-9|15|TRBJ1-2|-
TGTGCCAGCAGCGGCCGGGACAGGGCTTCCTATGGCTACACCTTC
CASSGRDRASYGYTF
>TRBD2|TRBV19|16|TRBJ2-3|-
TGTGCCAGTAGTATATCCGGGAGGGCTAGCACAGATACGCAGTATTTT
CASSISGRASTDTQYF
>TRBD2|TRBV6-5|15|TRBJ2-7|-
TGTGCCAGCAGCCCGCCCGGCGGGAGGGTATACGAGCAGTACTTC
CASSPPGGRVYEQYF
>TRBD1|TRBV7-6|13|TRBJ1-5|few
TGTGCCAGCAGCTTAGGCGGCGCAGGGGGTCAGCATTTT
CASSLGGAGGQHF
>TRBD2|TRBV4-2|15|TRBJ2-5|once
TGTGCCAGCAGCCGAACTAGCGGGGGGGAAGAGACCCAGTACTTC
CASSRTSGGEETQYF